This T cell receptor beta chain was captured by sequencing in a study of T cell repertoires in ileal Crohn's disease. Findings of the study overall: Endoscopic recurrence occurred in every patient whose clonality exceeded 26.8%. Compared with non-smokers, active smokers at surgery showed more clonal expansions.

The repertoire was sequenced with immunoSEQ multiplex PCR; TCRdb's copy has only in-frame clones and lacks some. In the table there are 15,000 to 20,000 clones, about 70% of which are singletons. The CDR3 spans 15 residues. The germline CDR1 and CDR2 sequences are MDHEN and SYDVKM. Trimming took 3 bases from V and 1 from J, leaving 12 bases between them. This sample's time point: inflamed ileum from the surgical specimen. In its sample, this clone was seen once. The antigen is unknown. The source of this sequence is an adult with Crohn's disease. The V and J genes are TRBV28 and TRBJ1-2; D is undetermined. Sequenced: ileal tissue. CDR3 region: CASSFSPLGNYGYTF. The CDR3 DNA follows: TGTGCCAGCAGTTTTTCCCCCCTCGGTAACTATGGCTACACCTTC.